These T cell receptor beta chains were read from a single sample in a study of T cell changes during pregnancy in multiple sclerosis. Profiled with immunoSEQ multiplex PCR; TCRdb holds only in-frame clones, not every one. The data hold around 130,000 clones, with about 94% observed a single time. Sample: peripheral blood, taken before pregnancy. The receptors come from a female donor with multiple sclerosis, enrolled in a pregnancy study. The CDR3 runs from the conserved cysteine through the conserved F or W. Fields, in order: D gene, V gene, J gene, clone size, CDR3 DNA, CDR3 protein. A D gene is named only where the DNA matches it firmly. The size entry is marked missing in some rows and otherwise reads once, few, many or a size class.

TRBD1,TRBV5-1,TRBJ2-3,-,TGCGCCAGCAGCATGACAGGGGGCGGGACAGATACGCAGTATTTT,CASSMTGGGTDTQYF
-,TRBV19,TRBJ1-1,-,TGTGCCAGTAGTTCACAGGGTTGGACTGAAGCTTTCTTT,CASSSQGWTEAFF
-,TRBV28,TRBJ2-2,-,TGTGCCAGCAGTTTATTAGGGGCCGGGGAGCTGTTTTTT,CASSLLGAGELFF
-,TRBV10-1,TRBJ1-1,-,TGCGCCAGCAGTGAGACGGGGGGGACTGAAGCTTTCTTT,CASSETGGTEAFF
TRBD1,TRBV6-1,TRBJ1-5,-,TGTGCCAGCAAGGGGGCAGTTGTTCAGCCCCAGCATTTT,CASKGAVVQPQHF
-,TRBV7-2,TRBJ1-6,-,TGTGCCAGCAGCCTGAATCGGCCTACAGGCACACCCCTCCACTTT,CASSLNRPTGTPLHF
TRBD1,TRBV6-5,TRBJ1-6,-,TGTGCCAGCAGTTACTCCGGGACAGGGATTTCACCCCTCCACTTT,CASSYSGTGISPLHF
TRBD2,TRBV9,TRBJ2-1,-,TGTGCCAGCAGCGTAGTGACTAGCGGTTACAATGAGCAGTTCTTC,CASSVVTSGYNEQFF
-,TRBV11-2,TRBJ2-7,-,TGTGCCAGCAGCTTAGTAGCCGTACCTTCCTACGAGCAGTACTTC,CASSLVAVPSYEQYF
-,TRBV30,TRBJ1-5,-,TGTGCCTGGAGTACACAGGGCAATCAGCCCCAGCATTTT,CAWSTQGNQPQHF
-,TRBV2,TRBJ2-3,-,TGTGCCAGCACTAAAGGGGGGGAGGGCCCTTATACGCAGTATTTT,CASTKGGEGPYTQYF
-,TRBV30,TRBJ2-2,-,TGTGCCTGGACTACACCGGGACAAAACACCGGGGAGCTGTTTTTT,CAWTTPGQNTGELFF
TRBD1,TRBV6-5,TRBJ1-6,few,TGTGCCAGCAGTGAGGGGACAGGGAGTTCACCCCTCCACTTT,CASSEGTGSSPLHF
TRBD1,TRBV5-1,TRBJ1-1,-,TGCGCCAGCAGTTGGACAGGGGCTTCCGTTCTCGGCACTGAAGCTTTCTTT,CASSWTGASVLGTEAFF
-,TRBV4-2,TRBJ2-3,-,TGTGCCAGCAGCCCCCATCCAGGGTACCCCCATACCACCACAGATACGCAGTATTTT,CASSPHPGYPHTTTDTQYF
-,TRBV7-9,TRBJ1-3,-,TGTGCCAGCAGCTTTGGGAGCTCTGGAAACACCATATATTTT,CASSFGSSGNTIYF
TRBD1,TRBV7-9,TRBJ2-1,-,TGTGCCAGCAGCCTGGACAGGCCTGAGCAGTTCTTC,CASSLDRPEQFF
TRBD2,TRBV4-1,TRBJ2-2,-,TGCGCCAGCAGCCAATTCGAGCGGGGGAACACCGGGGAGCTGTTTTTT,CASSQFERGNTGELFF
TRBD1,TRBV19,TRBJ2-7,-,TGTGCCAGTAGTTCTCCGGGGACAGGACTGGGGGAGCAGTACTTC,CASSSPGTGLGEQYF
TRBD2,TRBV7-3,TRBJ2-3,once,TGTGCCAGCAGCTTATTAGGCGGGGGGTTCGGGGATACGCAGTATTTT,CASSLLGGGFGDTQYF
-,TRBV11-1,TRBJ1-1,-,TGTGCCAGCAGCTCCGGAAGGGGCGCCAGGGGAGAAAACACTGAAGCTTTCTTT,CASSSGRGARGENTEAFF
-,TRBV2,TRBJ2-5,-,TGTGCCAGCAGTGTAGAACAGCAAGAGACCCAGTACTTC,CASSVEQQETQYF
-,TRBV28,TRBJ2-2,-,TGTGCCAGCCAGGGGGGGGAGCTGTTTTTT,CASQGGELFF
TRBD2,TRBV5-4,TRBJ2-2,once,TGTGCCAGCAGCATCGGACTAGCGGGGAACACCGGGGAGCTGTTTTTT,CASSIGLAGNTGELFF
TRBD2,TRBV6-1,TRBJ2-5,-,TGTGCCAGCACTGGACTAGCGGGGGGGCCTATGGCCCAGTACTTC,CASTGLAGGPMAQYF
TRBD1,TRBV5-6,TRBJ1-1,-,TGTGCCAGCAGCGCGCGACAGGGGGAGAACACTGAAGCTTTCTTT,CASSARQGENTEAFF
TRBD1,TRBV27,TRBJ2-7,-,TGTGCCAGCAGCACCGGGACAGGGTACGAGCAGTACTTC,CASSTGTGYEQYF
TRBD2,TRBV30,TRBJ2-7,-,TGTGCCTGTGCTAGCGGTTCCTACGAGCAGTACTTC,CACASGSYEQYF
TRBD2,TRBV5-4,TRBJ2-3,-,TGTGCCAGCAGTGCCGGGACTAGCGCTACAGATACGCAGTATTTT,CASSAGTSATDTQYF
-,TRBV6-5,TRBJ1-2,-,TGTGCCAGCAGTTACTTTTCGACAGGCCTTCGCTATGGCTACACCTTC,CASSYFSTGLRYGYTF
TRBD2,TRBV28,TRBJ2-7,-,TGTGCCAGCAGCCTATCCCCCGCGCTCAAGCGGGACGCCTACGAGCAGTACTTC,CASSLSPALKRDAYEQYF
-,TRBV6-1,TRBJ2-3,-,TGTGCCAGCAAGAAGCGGGGCACAGATACGCAGTATTTT,CASKKRGTDTQYF
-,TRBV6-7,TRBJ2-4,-,TGTGCCAGCAGTTTGGAAGGGGGGGTAGCCAAAAACATTCAGTACTTC,CASSLEGGVAKNIQYF
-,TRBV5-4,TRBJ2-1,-,TGTGCCAGCAGCTCCCAGGGCAGGCAGGGGGAGCAGTTCTTC,CASSSQGRQGEQFF
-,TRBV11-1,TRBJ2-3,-,TGTGCCAGCAGCCCGAGGGCGGATACGCAGTATTTT,CASSPRADTQYF
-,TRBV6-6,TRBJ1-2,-,TGTGCCAGCTCTAATCCCCCGACGGCGGATGGCTACACCTTC,CASSNPPTADGYTF
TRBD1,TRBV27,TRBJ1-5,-,TGTGCCAGCAGTTTATTGGGACAGGGTAATCAGCCCCAGCATTTT,CASSLLGQGNQPQHF
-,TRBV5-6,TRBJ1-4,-,TGTGCCAGCAGCACGGGGGGCCAGGGGGAAAAACTGTTTTTT,CASSTGGQGEKLFF